The 27 T cell receptor beta chains in this list originate from one sample, sequenced in a study of T cells expressing NK-cell markers. TCRdb derives one entry per CDR3 protein from the 5' RACE reads, leaving out DNA. This sample's table has 500,000 to 700,000 distinct CDR3 sequences. Sequenced material: blood T cells: a sorted CD56 or NKG2C T cell subset, CD4+ or CD8+ T cells, or bulk PBMC T cells (not recorded which). All receptors derive from a man between 18 and 29 years old in good health.

The chain has TRBV7-3 and TRBJ2-2; the D call of TRBD1 rests on TCRdb alone, since no DNA is present to check it. Germline assignment: CDR1 SGHTA and CDR2 FQGTGA. The CDR3 contains 13 residues. The CDR3 loop is CASSLVPKGPLFF. The full variable domain, with the rest looked up from reference TRBV7-3 and TRBJ2-2, is GAGVSQTPSNKVTEKGKYVELRCDPISGHTALYWYRQSLGQGPEFLIYFQGTGAADDSGLPNDRFFAVRPEGSVSTLKIQRTERGDSAVYLCASSLVPKGPLFFGEGSRLTVL.

This chain joins TRBV25-1 and TRBJ2-5. There are 13 residues in the CDR3. CDR1 is MGHDK and CDR2 is SYGVNS in the germline V gene. The CDR3 loop reads CASSSTAQETQYF.

This chain links TRBV9 with TRBJ1-1; the TRBD1 assignment by TCRdb is unverifiable without DNA. The CDR3 is made up of 15 amino acids. Germline V gene sequence: CDR1 SGDLS, CDR2 YYNGEE. CDR3 region: CASNPSLNMNTEAFF.

The rearrangement links TRBV7-9 to TRBJ1-5; absent DNA, TCRdb's TRBD1 call cannot be checked. This CDR3 is 15 amino acids long. Germline loops: CDR1 SEHNR, CDR2 FQNEAQ (reference sequence). CDR3 amino acids: CASSLSGQGGQPQHF. Full variable domain (outside the CDR3, taken from reference TRBV7-9 and TRBJ1-5): DTGVSQNPRHKITKRGQNVTFRCDPISEHNRLYWYRQTLGQGPEFLTYFQNEAQLEKSRLLSDRFSAERPKGSFSTLEIQRTEQGDSAMYLCASSLSGQGGQPQHFGDGTRLSIL.

J is TRBJ1-3 and V is TRBV12-3 or TRBV12-4. The CDR3 runs to 15 residues. CDR3 loop: CASSGGGLGGNTIYF.

This chain joins TRBV4-1 and TRBJ2-3; absent DNA, TCRdb's TRBD1 call cannot be checked. The CDR3 runs to 17 residues. Germline CDR1 is MGHRA and CDR2 is YSYEKL. The CDR3: CASSQGLRTRSTDTQYF.

V and J are TRBV6-2 or TRBV6-3 and TRBJ2-1; the D gene TCRdb calls, TRBD2, cannot be checked with no DNA. The CDR3 covers 18 residues. Germline V gene data show CDR1 as MNHEY and CDR2 as SVGEGT. CDR3 amino acids: CASSYFPLTSGSRDEQFF.

V gene TRBV7-2 combines with J gene TRBJ2-1; no DNA is available, so the TRBD2 call from TCRdb remains unchecked. The CDR3 loop spans 16 amino acids. The germline CDR1 and CDR2 sequences are SGHTA and FQGNSA. The CDR3 protein is CASSSKRVFSYNEQFF.

This sequence joins TRBV7-9 and TRBJ1-1. From germline, CDR1 is SEHNR and CDR2 FQNEAQ (reference sequence). This CDR3 comprises 12 residues. This chain's CDR3 is CASSARAVEAFF. The entire variable domain, with the rest obtained from reference TRBV7-9 and TRBJ1-1, is as follows: DTGVSQNPRHKITKRGQNVTFRCDPISEHNRLYWYRQTLGQGPEFLTYFQNEAQLEKSRLLSDRFSAERPKGSFSTLEIQRTEQGDSAMYLCASSARAVEAFFGQGTRLTVV.

The chain has TRBV27 and TRBJ2-1; TCRdb proposes TRBD2, but this gene call is untestable without DNA. This CDR3 is 16 amino acids long. Germline V CDR1 and CDR2: MNHEY, SMNVEV (reference sequence). CDR3 sequence: CASSLKTGLARNEQFF.

The J gene is TRBJ2-1, the V gene TRBV7-3; without DNA, the TCRdb call of TRBD1 cannot be checked. This CDR3 is 14 amino acids long. Germline CDR1 is SGHTA and CDR2 is FQGTGA. The CDR3 here is CASSYADNSNEQFF. The full variable domain, completed using reference TRBV7-3 and TRBJ2-1, is GAGVSQTPSNKVTEKGKYVELRCDPISGHTALYWYRQSLGQGPEFLIYFQGTGAADDSGLPNDRFFAVRPEGSVSTLKIQRTERGDSAVYLCASSYADNSNEQFFGPGTRLTVL.

J is TRBJ2-5 and V is TRBV5-1; TCRdb returns TRBD1, unconfirmable since there is no DNA. The CDR3 spans 15 residues. Germline values: CDR1 SGHRS, CDR2 YFSETQ. The chain's CDR3 is CASSPRARSGETQYF.

CDR3 protein: CAISDHLRMAQRGDTQYF. V and J are TRBV10-3 and TRBJ2-3; the TCRdb call, TRBD1, lacks DNA for checking. CDR1 is ENHRY, CDR2 SYGVKD, per germline. The CDR3 contains 18 residues.

The V call is TRBV12-3 or TRBV12-4, the J call TRBJ1-5; the TCRdb D gene call, TRBD1, has no DNA to confirm it. The CDR3 is made up of 15 amino acids. The CDR3 protein is CASRRTGQANQPQHF.

The CDR3 loop is CASSHQLLSTSIRDTYEQYF. This chain connects TRBV4-2 to TRBJ2-7; as DNA is missing, the TRBD1 call by TCRdb cannot be tested. From germline, CDR1 is LGHNA and CDR2 YNFKEQ. The CDR3 runs 20 residues.

The chain employs TRBV4-2 and TRBJ2-1; TCRdb's D call, TRBD1, is unchecked because there is no DNA. The CDR3 loop spans 13 amino acids. Germline V gene lookup returns CDR1 LGHNA and CDR2 YNFKEQ. This CDR3 is CASSQQGADEQFF.

The chain is built from TRBV10-3 and TRBJ2-1; TCRdb's D gene call, TRBD2, goes unchecked for lack of DNA. The CDR3 contains 15 residues. The germline CDR1 and CDR2 sequences are ENHRY and SYGVKD. CDR3 amino acids: CAISELREGANEQFF.

V usage is TRBV6-4 and J usage is TRBJ2-2; lacking DNA, the TRBD1 call made by TCRdb goes unchecked. Germline V gene lookup returns CDR1 MRHNA and CDR2 SNTAGT. CDR3 length: 14 residues. CDR3 sequence reads: CASSDGTGAGELFF.

The chain is built from TRBV3-1 and TRBJ1-3; TCRdb designates TRBD1, a call that cannot be tested without DNA. Germline V lookup: CDR1 LGHDT, CDR2 YNNKEL (reference sequence). This CDR3 spans 16 amino acids. The CDR3 reads CASSQEGTLSGNTIYF.

The chain joins TRBV11-2 to TRBJ2-5; absent DNA, TCRdb's TRBD2 call cannot be checked. Germline V gene data show CDR1 as SGHAT and CDR2 as FQNNGV. This CDR3 spans 19 amino acids. The CDR3 loop reads CASSLDRVRIAGEGETQYF. Full variable domain (remainder filled in from reference TRBV11-2 and TRBJ2-5): EAGVAQSPRYKIIEKRQSVAFWCNPISGHATLYWYQQILGQGPKLLIQFQNNGVVDDSQLPKDRFSAERLKGVDSTLKIQPAKLEDSAVYLCASSLDRVRIAGEGETQYFGPGTRLLVL.

CDR3 region: CASSFRGGLADYNEQFF. The gene calls are TRBV7-3 and TRBJ2-1; the D call of TRBD2 rests on TCRdb alone, since no DNA is present to check it. The CDR3 is made up of 17 amino acids. Germline values: CDR1 SGHTA, CDR2 FQGTGA.

The CDR3 protein is CASSYSAGNNQPQHF. The chain employs TRBV6-5 and TRBJ1-5; absent DNA, TCRdb's TRBD1 call cannot be checked. Germline V gives CDR1 MNHEY, CDR2 SVGAGI. The CDR3 is 15 amino acids.

The genes are TRBV6-2 or TRBV6-3 and TRBJ2-7; TCRdb picks TRBD1, but there is no DNA to check that call. Looked up from germline, CDR1 is MNHEY and CDR2 is SVGEGT. The CDR3 extends over 17 amino acids. The CDR3 spells CASSYSTGPRGLYEQYF.

J is TRBJ2-1 and V is TRBV12-3 or TRBV12-4; TCRdb's D call, TRBD1, is unchecked because there is no DNA. The CDR3 has 12 amino acids. CDR3: CASSLPPSSQFF.

The chain carries TRBV28 and TRBJ2-7; TCRdb's D gene call, TRBD1, goes unchecked for lack of DNA. The CDR3 spans 11 residues. Germline values: CDR1 MDHEN, CDR2 SYDVKM. Here the CDR3 reads CASRSQGVQYF. Combining the CDR3 with reference TRBV28 and TRBJ2-7 gives the whole variable domain DVKVTQSSRYLVKRTGEKVFLECVQDMDHENMFWYRQDPGLGLRLIYFSYDVKMKEKGDIPEGYSVSREKKERFSLILESASTNQTSMYLCASRSQGVQYFGPGTRLTVT.

The J gene is TRBJ2-3, the V gene TRBV20-1; TCRdb designates TRBD1, a call that cannot be tested without DNA. Germline V lookup: CDR1 DFQATT, CDR2 SNEGSKA (reference sequence). There are 11 residues in the CDR3. This chain's CDR3 is CSAATGTQRYF.

The chain carries TRBV27 and TRBJ2-3. The CDR3 is 11 amino acids. Germline V gives CDR1 MNHEY, CDR2 SMNVEV (reference sequence). The CDR3 sequence is CASMGTDTQYF.